These T cell receptor beta chains were read from a single sample in a study of T cells after yellow fever vaccination. TCRdb used MiXCR to reprocess the 5' RACE reads, holding one entry per CDR3 protein. In the table there are approximately 450,000 distinct CDR3 sequences, roughly a sixth of which are singletons. Sequencing used PBMCs, obtained before the yellow fever booster vaccination. These receptor sequences come from a man aged 18 to 30 who received the YFV17D yellow fever vaccine. Both conserved end residues are part of each CDR3. A D gene is named only where the DNA matches it firmly. Size is omitted from some rows. Given values are once, few, many or a class for expanded clones.

>TRBV12-3/TRBV12-4|TRBJ1-1|few|.
CASVLGGNTEAFF
>TRBV30|TRBJ2-6|.|.
CAWSVLGGTGANVLTF
>TRBV27|TRBJ1-5|few|.
CASSLGRGSQPQHF
>TRBV5-6|TRBJ2-5|.|.
CASSDNRGGFRETQYF
>TRBV3-2|TRBJ2-1|.|.
CASSQFPGLATSNEQFF
>TRBV24-1|TRBJ1-2|.|.
CATSDGWTKGYTF
>TRBV5-1|TRBJ2-2|few|.
CASSKGPNTGELFF
>TRBV4-3|TRBJ2-5|many|.
CASSQGGGGETQYF
>TRBV4-3|TRBJ1-2|.|.
CASSQGEPEAYGYTF
>TRBV7-8|TRBJ2-1|.|TRBD2
CASSLPRGGASTYNEQFF
>TRBV7-2|TRBJ2-5|many|.
CASSLVGRETQYF
>TRBV6-6|TRBJ1-6|few|.
CASTGGTGTFSPLHF
>TRBV7-2|TRBJ2-1|few|.
CASSFGRNEQFF
>TRBV5-1|TRBJ2-3|few|TRBD1
CASSSSLAGGRTDTQYF
>TRBV4-3|TRBJ1-6|.|.
CASSQDRGRGWNSPLHF
>TRBV4-1|TRBJ1-1|.|.
CASSLTDGGPLNTEAFF
>TRBV29-1|TRBJ1-2|.|TRBD1
CSADPGTANYGYTF
>TRBV7-9|TRBJ1-2|few|.
CASSLGGTGLANYGYTF
>TRBV29-1|TRBJ2-1|few|.
CSVVQGLRNNEQFF
>TRBV6-1|TRBJ1-4|few|.
CATATGTHATNEKLFF
>TRBV27|TRBJ1-1|few|.
CASSPAGIPDTEAFF
>TRBV4-3|TRBJ2-7|.|.
CASSQGRSVKSYEQYF
>TRBV25-1|TRBJ2-2|.|.
CASANQPSGELFF
>TRBV6-2/TRBV6-3|TRBJ1-1|many|.
CASTKGWMNTEAFF
>TRBV12-3/TRBV12-4|TRBJ1-2|few|.
CASSFLGQYYGYTF
>TRBV10-3|TRBJ2-3|.|.
CATSGMETNDVQYF
>TRBV7-8|TRBJ2-5|.|TRBD1
CASSTQTGEKETQYF
>TRBV6-6|TRBJ1-5|.|.
CASTRNSNQPQHF
>TRBV19|TRBJ1-5|.|.
CASHVGTLNQPQHF
>TRBV4-1|TRBJ2-2|.|TRBD1
CASSKTGAGELFF
>TRBV12-3/TRBV12-4|TRBJ2-1|few|TRBD2
CASSSREGWNEQFF
>TRBV4-1|TRBJ1-4|.|.
CASSQAWEGLVFF
>TRBV20-1|TRBJ1-1|.|.
CSARDALTEAFF
>TRBV9|TRBJ2-1|few|TRBD1
CASTRGTGGYNEQFF
>TRBV9|TRBJ1-1|few|.
CASSKRGTVNTEAFF